The entry that follows covers one T cell receptor (beta chain) sequence. The antigen is unknown. This sample was taken from a study of shared clonotypes between healthy human individuals. Study context: Each donor contributed plates that comprised three CD4 naive, three CD4 memory, two CD8 naive and one CD8 memory. Findings and limits, study-wide: Approximately 4.5% was the fraction of naive CD4 clonotypes found shared across a few donors. Relative to memory subsets, naive subsets generally showed larger estimated richness.

The authors split each subset's genomic DNA evenly across several immunoSEQ plates. Data came from immunoSEQ multiplex PCR; TCRdb stores just in-frame clones and leaves some out. The top ten hold 0.3% to 0.4% of the sample, which has 2.3 million or so clones, approximately 93% seen once. The CDR3 spans 17 residues. Germline V gene lookup returns CDR1 LNHNV and CDR2 YYDKDF (reference sequence). V trimming: 3 bases; J trimming: 0 bases; junction bases outside the gene matches: 9. Material for sequencing was naive CD4+ T cells from PBMCs. The subset is: CD45RA+ positively selected. The sequence derives from a young man in good health. Some clones in this sample may be carry-over from other donors' samples. The gene calls are TRBV15 and TRBJ1-1, with 8 bases aligning to TRBD1. The CDR3 coding sequence is TGTGCCACCAGCAGCCACGGACAGGGCAAGGTGAACACTGAAGCTTTCTTT. Amino acid sequence: CATSSHGQGKVNTEAFF.